This entry lists 12 T cell receptor beta chains sequenced from one sample in a study of cytotoxic CD8 clonotypes in ibrutinib-treated CLL. TCRdb keeps only in-frame clones here, not all; method: immunoSEQ multiplex PCR. The sample includes roughly 58,000 clones, 50% to 70% seen only once; the top ten take roughly 25%. The sequencing used PBMCs, collected at disease progression, from a patient treated with ibrutinib. These receptors all stem from a human donor with chronic lymphocytic leukemia.

This rearrangement joins TRBV7-2 to TRBJ1-5, with 7 bases identical to TRBD1. The CDR3 length is 15 residues. V shed 5 bases, J shed 5 bases, and the junction held 9 bases outside the gene matches. Germline loops: CDR1 SGHTA, CDR2 FQGNSA. The CDR3 DNA follows: TGTGCCAGCAGCACGACCATCGGGACAGATCAGCCCCAGCATTTT. Protein: CASSTTIGTDQPQHF.

This chain uses TRBV6-5 with TRBJ1-5; no clear D. V lost 5 bases, J lost 1 base, and 9 bases lay in between. The CDR3 length is 14 residues. CDR1 and CDR2 from the germline V gene are MNHEY and SVGAGI. CDR3 DNA: TGTGCCAGCAGTGCCCTAGACAGCAATCAGCCCCAGCATTTT. This gives the protein CASSALDSNQPQHF.

This clone showed up just once. This sequence joins TRBV2 and TRBJ1-1; D uncertain. The ends were cut back, 0 bases at V and 12 bases at J, with 14 bases in the middle. The germline gives CDR1 SNHLY, CDR2 FYNNEI. The CDR3 spans 13 residues. The CDR3 here is CASSEASTIRTFF. The DNA for the CDR3 is TGTGCCAGCAGTGAAGCGTCCACAATCCGAACTTTCTTT.

This CDR3 reads CASSLASVDTQYF. CDR3 sequence (DNA): TGTGCCAGCAGTTTGGCTAGCGTAGATACGCAGTATTTT. This chain links TRBV28 with TRBJ2-3; the D gene is possibly TRBD2 (6 bases). V lost 3 bases to trimming and J lost 5 bases, with 9 bases between them. Germline lookup yields CDR1 MDHEN and CDR2 SYDVKM. There are 13 residues in the CDR3.

This chain uses TRBV14 with TRBJ2-7, with D uncertain. Germline V gene data show CDR1 as SGHDN and CDR2 as FVKESK. V lost 0 bases and J lost 4, with 7 bases in between. This CDR3 spans 13 amino acids. CDR3 amino acids: CASSQDHGYEQYF. The CDR3 nucleotides are TGTGCCAGCAGCCAAGATCACGGTTACGAGCAGTACTTC.

The V gene is TRBV14, the J gene TRBJ1-5; D is perhaps TRBD1 (5 bases). V shed 4 bases and J shed 16 bases, with 8 bases lying between them. The CDR3 has 9 amino acids. CDR1 and CDR2 (germline): SGHDN, FVKESK. CDR3 in amino acids: CASSLQGHF. The CDR3 nucleotides read TGTGCCAGCAGCCTCCAGGGACATTTT.

The chain recombines TRBV7-9 with TRBJ2-2; D tentatively reads TRBD1 or TRBD2 (5 bases each). With 0 bases removed from V and 6 bases from J, the gap between germline ends came to 8 bases. Per the germline V gene, CDR1 is SEHNR and CDR2 is FQNEAQ (reference sequence). This CDR3 region has 14 residues. CDR3 in amino acids: CASSLAGTAGELFF. The CDR3, as DNA: TGTGCCAGCAGCTTAGCGGGGACGGCCGGGGAGCTGTTTTTT.

The count of this clone is one. The chain links TRBV9 to TRBJ2-2; the match to TRBD2 covers 10 bases. Germline CDR1 SGDLS, CDR2 YYNGEE. Trimming took 2 bases from V and 3 from J; bases not matched to a gene: 4. This CDR3 is 16 amino acids long. CDR3 sequence (DNA): TGTGCCAGCAGCGTCGGTCTAGCGGGAGACACCGGGGAGCTGTTTTTT. Protein: CASSVGLAGDTGELFF.

This clone showed up just a few times. The chain has TRBV30 and TRBJ1-6; D is undetermined. The CDR3 has 13 amino acids. The V end lost 0 bases, the J end lost 8 bases, and 8 bases lay between the germline ends. Germline values: CDR1 GTSNPN, CDR2 SVGIG (reference sequence). The chain's CDR3 is CAWSVLGDSPLHF. The DNA for the CDR3 is TGTGCCTGGAGTGTACTTGGGGATTCACCCCTCCACTTT.

The V call is TRBV18, the J call TRBJ1-4; the match to TRBD1 covers 8 bases. The CDR3 is made up of 15 amino acids. Germline V gene sequence: CDR1 KGHSH, CDR2 LQKENI. Trimming at V came to 3 bases and at J to 7 bases, leaving 7 bases not matched to a gene. The CDR3 DNA follows: TGTGCCAGCTCACCCCTGGGACAGGTCGGTGAAAAACTGTTTTTT. It specifies CASSPLGQVGEKLFF.

This clone was detected only once. This chain's CDR3 is CATSRELRSNYGYTF. In DNA form, the CDR3 reads TGTGCCACCAGCAGAGAATTACGATCTAACTATGGCTACACCTTC. The chain combines TRBV15 with TRBJ1-2; D remains unclear. CDR1 and CDR2 (germline): LNHNV, YYDKDF (reference sequence). The CDR3 spans 15 residues. V was cut by 0 bases and J by 0 bases, with 8 bases left in between.

The gene calls are TRBV7-2 and TRBJ1-1, with 8 bases fitting TRBD1. Germline V lookup: CDR1 SGHTA, CDR2 FQGNSA. The CDR3 length is 15 residues. Trimming cost V 2 bases and J 4 bases; bases outside gene matches: 6. The CDR3 region has the DNA TGTGCCAGCAGCTTAAGGGGACAGGTTGCCACTGAAGCTTTCTTT. This translates into CASSLRGQVATEAFF.